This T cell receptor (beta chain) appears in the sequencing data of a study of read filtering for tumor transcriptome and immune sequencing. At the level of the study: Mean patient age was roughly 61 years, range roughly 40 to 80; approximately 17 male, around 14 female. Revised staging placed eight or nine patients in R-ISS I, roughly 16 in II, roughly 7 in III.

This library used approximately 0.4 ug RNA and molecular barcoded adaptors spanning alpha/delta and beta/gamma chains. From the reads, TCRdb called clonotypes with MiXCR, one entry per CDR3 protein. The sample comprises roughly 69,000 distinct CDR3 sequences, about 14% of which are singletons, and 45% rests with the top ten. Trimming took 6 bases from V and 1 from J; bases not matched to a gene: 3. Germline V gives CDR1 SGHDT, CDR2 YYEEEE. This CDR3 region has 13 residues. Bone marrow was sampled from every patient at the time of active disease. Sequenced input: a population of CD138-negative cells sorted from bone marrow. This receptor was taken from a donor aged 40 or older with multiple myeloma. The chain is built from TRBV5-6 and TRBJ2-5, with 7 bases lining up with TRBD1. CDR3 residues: CASTWDSQETQYF. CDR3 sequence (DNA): TGTGCCAGCACCTGGGACAGCCAAGAGACCCAGTACTTC. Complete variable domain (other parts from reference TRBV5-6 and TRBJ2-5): DAGVTQSPTHLIKTRGQQVTLRCSPKSGHDTVSWYQQALGQGPQFIFQYYEEEERQRGNFPDRFSGHQFPNYSSELNVNALLLGDSALYLCASTWDSQETQYFGPGTRLLVL.